Below, one T cell receptor (beta chain) is given with its context. The data are from a study of blood T cell repertoires in COVID-19. Overall study context: Whether acute or convalescent, the COVID-19 samples came from the United States, Italy and Spain. Sources were T cells, B-cell-depleted T cells, or PBMCs; the material itself was cDNA or gDNA.

TCRdb keeps only in-frame clones here, not all; method: immunoSEQ multiplex PCR. In the table there are about 240,000 clones, approximately 78% of which are singletons. This CDR3 is built from 15 residues. Trimming took 4 bases from V and 5 from J; bases not matched to a gene: 5. Germline V CDR1 and CDR2: SEHNR, FQNEAQ (reference sequence). The source is a woman aged 55-69 years with active or convalescent COVID-19. Sequencing was done on a sample of peripheral blood. The genes are TRBV7-9 and TRBJ2-7; 13 bases match TRBD2. The CDR3 DNA reads TGTGCCAGCAGCTCACTAGCGGGGGGGCCGCACGAGCAGTACTTC. Translation: CASSSLAGGPHEQYF.